Below, 25 T cell receptor beta chains from the same sample are listed, as sequenced in a study of blood T cell repertoires in COVID-19. Repertoires were generated with immunoSEQ multiplex PCR, while TCRdb's copy carries only in-frame clones and drops some. The data contain under 300,000 clones, around 83% of them singletons. Sequencing was carried out using peripheral blood. The receptor set was obtained from a middle-aged woman who had recovered from COVID-19.

The V call is TRBV20-1, the J call TRBJ1-1; TRBD1 might be the D (5 bases). Germline assignment: CDR1 DFQATT and CDR2 SNEGSKA (reference sequence). The CDR3 sequence is 12 residues long. V was trimmed by 3 bases and J by 4 bases, leaving 9 bases between them. The CDR3 loop is CSASSGGTEAFF. The DNA for the CDR3 is TGCAGTGCTAGTTCGGGGGGCACTGAAGCTTTCTTT.

This clone has only a few counts. This chain joins TRBV3-1 (or the pseudogene TRBV3-2) and TRBJ1-1, with D perhaps matching TRBD1 (5 bases). The germline V gene has CDR1 LGHDT and CDR2 YNNKEL (reference sequence). The CDR3 loop spans 16 amino acids. V shed 0 bases and J shed 0 bases, with 11 bases lying between them. The CDR3 spells CASSQEWAGMNTEAFF. DNA of the CDR3: TGTGCCAGCAGCCAAGAGTGGGCAGGGATGAACACTGAAGCTTTCTTT.

The chain employs TRBV7-2 and TRBJ1-2; TRBD1 aligns across 9 bases. Trimming cost V 2 bases and J 7 bases; bases outside gene matches: 11. CDR3 length: 16 residues. Germline V gene sequence: CDR1 SGHTA, CDR2 FQGNSA. The CDR3: CASSLFRGTGSGGYTF. CDR3 bases: TGTGCCAGCAGCTTATTCAGGGGGACAGGGAGTGGTGGCTACACCTTC.

The genes are TRBV24-1 and TRBJ2-5, with 9 positions matching TRBD2. The CDR3 runs 15 residues. Losses at the gene ends were 5 bases for V and 5 bases for J; bases not matched to a gene: 8. Germline V gene sequence: CDR1 KGHDR, CDR2 SFDVKD. The CDR3 spells CATSAGSGGGETQYF. CDR3 DNA: TGTGCCACCAGTGCTGGTAGCGGGGGAGGTGAGACCCAGTACTTC.

This sequence joins TRBV20-1 and TRBJ2-7; 10 bases map to TRBD1. The CDR3 covers 14 residues. The germline V gene encodes CDR1 DFQATT and CDR2 SNEGSKA (reference sequence). Trimming at V came to 3 bases and at J to 2 bases, leaving 4 bases not matched to a gene. CDR3 loop: CSASGTGVPYEQYF. The CDR3 DNA is TGCAGTGCTAGTGGGACAGGGGTCCCCTACGAGCAGTACTTC.

This clone was detected a few times. The chain uses TRBV25-1 and TRBJ2-7, with TRBD1 matching 7 bases. The CDR3 runs 13 residues. After removal of 6 bases from V and 0 bases from J, the junction contained 2 bases not matched to a gene. Germline loops: CDR1 MGHDK, CDR2 SYGVNS. The CDR3 nucleotides read TGTGCCAGCAGGGGACAGACCTCCTACGAGCAGTACTTC. Its protein is CASRGQTSYEQYF.

This chain uses TRBV3-1 (or the pseudogene TRBV3-2) with TRBJ1-1, with a possible D match to TRBD1 (6 bases). The CDR3 sequence is 18 residues long. Between the trimmed V and J ends, which lost 1 base and 4 bases, there was a span of 22 bases. Germline assignment: CDR1 LGHDT and CDR2 YNNKEL (reference sequence). For the CDR3, the DNA is TGTGCCAGCAGCCAAGGCAATTCCCAGGGGCGTGGAGGCACTGAAGCTTTCTTT. Encoded protein: CASSQGNSQGRGGTEAFF.

This clone was seen once. The chain recombines TRBV28 with TRBJ2-1; 7 bases are a match to TRBD1. The germline CDR1 and CDR2 sequences are MDHEN and SYDVKM. J was trimmed by 7 bases and V by 6 bases; bases with no gene match: 15. The CDR3 contains 16 residues. In nucleotides, the CDR3 is TGTGCCAGCAGAACTAGGTGGGGACAGACATATAATGAGCAGTTCTTC. Protein sequence: CASRTRWGQTYNEQFF.

The chain uses TRBV6-2 or TRBV6-3 and TRBJ2-1; 7 bases fit TRBD2. The junction had 2 bases not matched to a gene; V was cut back by 4 bases and J by 2 bases. CDR1 is MNHEY and CDR2 is SVGEGT in the germline V gene. This CDR3 comprises 14 residues. The CDR3 DNA reads TGTGCCAGCAGTTTAGCGGGTACCTACAATGAGCAGTTCTTC. Amino acid sequence: CASSLAGTYNEQFF.

DNA of the CDR3: TGTGCCAGCAGCCCCGGGGGGCGGGGGAGCCCCCAAGAGACCCAGTACTTC. Protein sequence: CASSPGGRGSPQETQYF. The chain joins TRBV5-4 to TRBJ2-5, with a weak D call TRBD2 (7 bases). This CDR3 contains 17 residues. The germline CDR1 and CDR2 sequences are SGHNT and YYREEE (reference sequence). V shed 4 bases and J shed 1 base, with 20 bases lying between them.

The chain joins TRBV5-4 to TRBJ2-7; 9 bases match TRBD1. CDR1 and CDR2 from the germline V gene are SGHNT and YYREEE (reference sequence). This CDR3 has 13 amino acids. The V gene end was trimmed by 4 bases and the J gene end by 6 bases; junction bases not matched to a gene: 5. CDR3 DNA: TGTGCCAGCAGCCGGGACAGGGCAGGCGAGCAGTACTTC. This encodes CASSRDRAGEQYF.

This clone was recorded once. The genes are TRBV24-1 and TRBJ2-1; unclear D gene. The CDR3 runs 14 residues. Germline CDR1 reads KGHDR; CDR2 reads SFDVKD. Trimming stripped 4 bases from V and 7 bases from J, with 13 bases between. CDR3: CATSDPTTRNEQFF. Here the CDR3 DNA reads TGTGCCACCAGTGACCCCACGACAAGGAATGAGCAGTTCTTC.

This chain joins TRBV19 and TRBJ1-5, with D uncertain. V gave up 4 bases and J gave up 7 bases, with 11 bases separating them. CDR1 is LNHDA and CDR2 is SQIVND in the germline V gene (reference sequence). The CDR3 has 13 residues. The CDR3: CASSRVAGQPQHF. The CDR3 DNA sequence: TGTGCCAGTAGTAGGGTGGCGGGGCAGCCCCAGCATTTT.

The chain employs TRBV4-1 and TRBJ2-3; possible D gene TRBD1, 6 bases. The CDR3 runs 16 residues. Germline V gives CDR1 MGHRA, CDR2 YSYEKL. V was shortened by 3 bases and J by 2 bases, with 15 bases between the two germline ends. The CDR3 protein is CASSQGPGDTTDTQYF. The CDR3 coding sequence is TGCGCCAGCAGCCAGGGCCCAGGGGACACCACAGATACGCAGTATTTT.

This chain connects TRBV6-5 to TRBJ1-2; TRBD1 aligns across 7 bases. Looked up from germline, CDR1 is MNHEY and CDR2 is SVGAGI. The V gene end was trimmed by 0 bases and the J gene end by 4 bases; junction bases not matched to a gene: 5. The CDR3 loop spans 15 amino acids. CDR3 bases: TGTGCCAGCAGTTACTCCGACAGGGACTCCTATGGCTACACCTTC. The encoded protein is CASSYSDRDSYGYTF.

V gene TRBV3-1 (or the pseudogene TRBV3-2) combines with J gene TRBJ1-5; D is possibly TRBD1 (5 bases). The V end was cut by 1 base, the J end by 7 bases, with 14 bases between. This CDR3 is built from 15 residues. Germline-derived CDR1 and CDR2 are LGHDT and YNNKEL (reference sequence). The CDR3 region is CASSQGGDLRQPQHF. The CDR3, as DNA: TGTGCCAGCAGCCAAGGGGGGGACCTTAGACAGCCCCAGCATTTT.

The sample holds one count of this clone. The V and J genes are TRBV29-1 and TRBJ2-1; 10 bases are shared with TRBD1. The length of the CDR3 is 15 residues. The V gene's germline CDR1 is SQVTM and CDR2 ANQGSEA. V was clipped by 8 bases and J by 2 bases; unmatched bases: 9. The CDR3 DNA follows: TGCAGCTACAGCTCCGGGACAGGGGCCTACAATGAGCAGTTCTTC. It specifies CSYSSGTGAYNEQFF.

This clone was seen only once. The chain links TRBV5-4 to TRBJ2-7, with 8 bases matching TRBD2. The CDR3 consists of 18 residues. Germline loops: CDR1 SGHNT, CDR2 YYREEE (reference sequence). With V trimmed by 2 bases and J by 4 bases, 17 bases remained unmatched. CDR3 region: CASSFSPPVRGAMYEQYF. The CDR3 nucleotides read TGTGCCAGCAGCTTCTCCCCCCCTGTGCGGGGGGCCATGTACGAGCAGTACTTC. Full variable domain (outside the CDR3, taken from reference TRBV5-4 and TRBJ2-7): ETGVTQSPTHLIKTRGQQVTLRCSSQSGHNTVSWYQQALGQGPQFIFQYYREEENGRGNFPPRFSGLQFPNYSSELNVNALELDDSALYLCASSFSPPVRGAMYEQYFGPGTRLTVT.

The chain is built from TRBV10-3 and TRBJ1-3; 7 nucleotides line up with TRBD1. After removal of 2 bases from V and 4 bases from J, the junction contained 2 bases not matched to a gene. Germline CDR1 ENHRY, CDR2 SYGVKD. The CDR3 loop spans 14 amino acids. Written as DNA, the CDR3 is TGTGCCATCAGTGAGGTGACAGGGGGAAACACCATATATTTT. Its translation: CAISEVTGGNTIYF.

DNA for the CDR3: TGTGCCAGCACCTTGGGGACTGTGGGTTTTCGTGAAAAACTGTTTTTT. Its translation: CASTLGTVGFREKLFF. This sequence joins TRBV28 and TRBJ1-4; possible D gene TRBD1, 5 bases. The CDR3 has 16 amino acids. V lost 7 bases to trimming and J lost 7 bases, with 22 bases between them. Germline loops: CDR1 MDHEN, CDR2 SYDVKM.

This clone came up once. The chain carries TRBV6-5 and TRBJ1-3; perhaps TRBD1 as D (6 bases). This CDR3 is built from 13 residues. The V gene's germline CDR1 is MNHEY and CDR2 SVGAGI. V was cut by 6 bases and J by 8 bases, with 14 bases left in between. In DNA form, the CDR3 reads TGTGCCAGCAGATCTAGGGGGTGGGACACCATATATTTT. Translating it yields CASRSRGWDTIYF.

The chain couples TRBV28 to TRBJ2-2, with D perhaps matching TRBD2 (6 bases). Germline V gene sequence: CDR1 MDHEN, CDR2 SYDVKM. The V and J ends lost 3 bases and 0 bases respectively, with 8 bases between them. The CDR3 has 15 amino acids. In DNA form, the CDR3 reads TGTGCCAGCAGTTTCGGGGGACCGAACACCGGGGAGCTGTTTTTT. It codes for CASSFGGPNTGELFF.

This chain joins TRBV27 and TRBJ1-5; the D is unclear. V was shortened by 2 bases and J by 2 bases, with 10 bases between the two germline ends. The germline V gene encodes CDR1 MNHEY and CDR2 SMNVEV (reference sequence). The CDR3 extends over 15 amino acids. This chain's CDR3 is CASSLRGYRNQPQHF. CDR3 bases: TGTGCCAGCAGTTTAAGAGGTTATCGCAATCAGCCCCAGCATTTT.

The rearrangement links TRBV3-1 (or the pseudogene TRBV3-2) to TRBJ2-1; D remains ambiguous. Trimming left V 4 bases short and J 10 bases short, with 17 bases between. The CDR3 runs 14 residues. Germline V gives CDR1 LGHDT, CDR2 YNNKEL (reference sequence). Written as DNA, the CDR3 is TGTGCCAGCAGCCTCTTGGATCCTGGGCACGAGCAGTTCTTC. Translated, it gives CASSLLDPGHEQFF.

The V call is TRBV6-5, the J call TRBJ2-2; 7 nucleotides agree with TRBD1. Germline CDR1 and CDR2: MNHEY and SVGAGI. The V and J ends lost 11 bases and 5 bases, in that order; junction bases with no gene match: 8. CDR3 size: 13 residues. The CDR3: CASDRIGTGELFF. The CDR3 DNA sequence: TGTGCCTCGGACAGGATCGGGACCGGGGAGCTGTTTTTT.